This T cell receptor beta chain emerged from a study of T cell clones after liver transplantation. Study-wide context: Third-party-reactive TCRbeta sequences from pre-transplant mixed lymphocyte reactions served as antigen-independent comparators. Study findings and constraints: Low donor cell numbers restricted donor-reactive repertoire measurement in a couple of subjects. Small, mixed patient groups and varying post-transplant times limit these conclusions.

The data were produced by immunoSEQ multiplex PCR, yet TCRdb's version contains in-frame clones alone and is incomplete. The table shows roughly 120,000 clones, with just over 90% occurring only once. The CDR3 length is 16 residues. Trimming took off 5 bases at V and 3 bases at J, with 20 bases between the two ends. CDR1 is MDHEN and CDR2 is SYDVKM in the germline V gene. Turning to this clone: Its specificity is not known.

The sequences come from CD4+ T cells from blood, collected 12 months after liver transplant. V is TRBV28 and J is TRBJ2-7, with D perhaps matching TRBD1 or TRBD2 (5 bases each). The TCR comes from a human patient who received a liver transplant. Some T cells may be transferred from the graft donor. The CDR3 loop reads CASSPTPGTMIYEQYF. CDR3 DNA sequence: TGTGCCAGCAGTCCCACCCCCGGGACCATGATCTACGAGCAGTACTTC.